This T cell receptor beta chain comes out of a study of beta chain features in type 1 diabetes. In the study overall: All of the samples together had some 110 million sorted cells examined.

Heparinised blood was drawn once per donor, averaging roughly 110 mL. Based on CD45RO/CCR7/CD25/CD127/CD95/CD27, CD4+ regulatory, stem cell-like memory, naive and central memory cells were sorted. As for this clone: Antigen unknown.

Germline V gives CDR1 SGHVS, CDR2 FQNEAQ. The trim removed 7 bases at V and 6 bases at J, leaving 10 bases unmatched. The CDR3 contains 17 residues. Expressed TCRB transcripts were sequenced because the entire RNA isolate underwent reverse transcription. The repertoire was sequenced with immunoSEQ multiplex PCR; TCRdb's copy has only in-frame clones and lacks some. The sample records over 40,000 clones, around 50% being singletons. Findings and caveats of the study: Shortening that was moderate but significant affected the TCRB CDR3s of Type 1 diabetes patients in all four CD4+ subsets.

The receptor's source is a woman under 40 in good health. Sequenced material: stem cell memory CD4+ T cells from blood. This chain links TRBV7-8 with TRBJ2-1, with 15 bases matching TRBD2. The CDR3 nucleotides read TGTGCCAGCAACATTTACGGACTAGCGGGAGGGGCCAATGAGCAGTTCTTC. This codes for CASNIYGLAGGANEQFF.